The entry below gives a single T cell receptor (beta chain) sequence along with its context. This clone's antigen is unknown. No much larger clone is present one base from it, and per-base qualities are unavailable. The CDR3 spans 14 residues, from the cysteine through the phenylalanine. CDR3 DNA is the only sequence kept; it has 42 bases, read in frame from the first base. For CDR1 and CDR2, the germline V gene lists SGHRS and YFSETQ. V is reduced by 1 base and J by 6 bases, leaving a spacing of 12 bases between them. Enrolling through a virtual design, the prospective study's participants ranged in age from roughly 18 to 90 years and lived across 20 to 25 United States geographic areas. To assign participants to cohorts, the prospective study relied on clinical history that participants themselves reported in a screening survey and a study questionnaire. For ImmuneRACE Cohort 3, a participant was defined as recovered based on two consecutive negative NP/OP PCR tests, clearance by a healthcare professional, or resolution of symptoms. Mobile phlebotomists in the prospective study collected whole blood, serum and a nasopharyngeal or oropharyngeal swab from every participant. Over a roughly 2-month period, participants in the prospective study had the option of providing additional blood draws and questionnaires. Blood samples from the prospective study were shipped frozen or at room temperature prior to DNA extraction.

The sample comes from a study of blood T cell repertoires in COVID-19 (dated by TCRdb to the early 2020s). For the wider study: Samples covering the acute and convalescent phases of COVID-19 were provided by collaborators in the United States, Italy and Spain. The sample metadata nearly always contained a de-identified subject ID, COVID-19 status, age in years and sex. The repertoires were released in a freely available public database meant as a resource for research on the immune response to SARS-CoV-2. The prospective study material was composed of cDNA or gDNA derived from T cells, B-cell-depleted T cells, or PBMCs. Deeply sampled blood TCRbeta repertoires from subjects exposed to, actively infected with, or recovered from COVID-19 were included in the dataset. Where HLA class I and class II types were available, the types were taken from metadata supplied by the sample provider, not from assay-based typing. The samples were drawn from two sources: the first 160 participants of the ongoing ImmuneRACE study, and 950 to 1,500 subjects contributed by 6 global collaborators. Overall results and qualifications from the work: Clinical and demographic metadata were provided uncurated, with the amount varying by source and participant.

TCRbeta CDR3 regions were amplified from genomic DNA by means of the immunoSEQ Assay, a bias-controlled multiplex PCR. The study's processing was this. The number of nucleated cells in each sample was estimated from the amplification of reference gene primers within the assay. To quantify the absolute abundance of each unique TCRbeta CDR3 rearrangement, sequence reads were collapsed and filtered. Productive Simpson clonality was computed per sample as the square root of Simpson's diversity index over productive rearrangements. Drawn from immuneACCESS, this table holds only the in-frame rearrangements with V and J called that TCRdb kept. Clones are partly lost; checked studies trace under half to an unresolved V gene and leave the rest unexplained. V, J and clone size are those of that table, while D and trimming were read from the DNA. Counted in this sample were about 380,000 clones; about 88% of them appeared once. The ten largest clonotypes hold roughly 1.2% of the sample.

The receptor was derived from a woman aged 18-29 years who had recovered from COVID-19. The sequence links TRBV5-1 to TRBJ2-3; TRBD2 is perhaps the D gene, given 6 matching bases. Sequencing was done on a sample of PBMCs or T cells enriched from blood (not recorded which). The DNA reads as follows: TGCGCCAGCAGCTTGACTAGCTTAACCGATACGCAGTATTTT. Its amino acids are CASSLTSLTDTQYF. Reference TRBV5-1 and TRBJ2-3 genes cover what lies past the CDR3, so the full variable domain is KAGVTQTPRYLIKTRGQQVTLSCSPISGHRSVSWYQQTPGQGLQFLFEYFSETQRNKGNFPGRFSGRQFSNSRSEMNVSTLELGDSALYLCASSLTSLTDTQYFGPGTRLTVL.